A single T cell receptor (beta chain) is shown here with its context. What it recognizes is unknown. This CDR3 is built from 14 residues. Unmatched junction bases numbered 2, after V lost 6 bases and J lost 3 bases. Germline V gene sequence: CDR1 ENHRY, CDR2 SYGVKD. The sample originates from a study of regulatory T cells in long-lasting Graves disease. Study-wide results and limits: Persistent Graves' cases showed lower TCR diversity than newly diagnosed cases.

The time point was: persistent/refractory GD, antithyroid drugs over 5 years with positive TRAb. The TCR library used RNA extracted from PBMCs. Libraries of TCR beta came from iRepertoire HTBI primers plus Arm-PCR of CDR3 regions. TCRdb reprocessed the multiplex PCR reads via MiXCR and lists one record per CDR3 protein. Of about 460,000 distinct CDR3 sequences in the sample, about 20% were seen once. This sample comprised peripheral blood mononuclear cells (PBMCs), obtained when the disease was refractory, from a patient treated with antithyroid drugs. The chain carries TRBV10-3 and TRBJ2-2; TRBD1 matches at 9 bases. This TCR was recovered from a female donor with Graves disease. CDR3 in DNA: TGTGCCATCAGCCGGGACAGGGACACCGGGGAGCTGTTTTTT. Translated, it gives CAISRDRDTGELFF.